The sequence of this TCR beta chain was determined in a study of blood T cell repertoires in COVID-19. Study summary: Sources were T cells, B-cell-depleted T cells, or PBMCs; the material itself was cDNA or gDNA.

Original handling: For nucleated cells, counts were estimated from reference gene primer amplification. Profiling relied on immunoSEQ multiplex PCR, and the TCRdb table lists in-frame clones only, not all of them. D and trimming were read from the DNA, whereas the V and J calls and clone size are those reported in that table. The top ten clones hold about 16% of a sample with 70,000 or so clones, around 78% of them seen once. This clone was seen more than once but under ten times. The CDR3 totals 14 residues. CDR1 and CDR2 from the germline V gene are KGHSH and LQKENI. Trimming stripped 1 base from V and 6 bases from J, with 13 bases between.

Sequenced input: peripheral blood. This TCR derives from a human donor in a cohort sampled during active COVID-19. The rearrangement links TRBV18 to TRBJ2-7; maybe TRBD2 (8 bases). CDR3 DNA sequence: TGTGCCAGCTCACCACGTCGGGAGGGGGCCGAGCAGTACTTC. This gives the protein CASSPRREGAEQYF. The variable domain in full, completed from reference TRBV18 and TRBJ2-7, reads NAGVMQNPRHLVRRRGQEARLRCSPMKGHSHVYWYRQLPEEGLKFMVYLQKENIIDESGMPKERFSAEFPKEGPSILRIQQVVRGDSAAYFCASSPRREGAEQYFGPGTRLTVT.